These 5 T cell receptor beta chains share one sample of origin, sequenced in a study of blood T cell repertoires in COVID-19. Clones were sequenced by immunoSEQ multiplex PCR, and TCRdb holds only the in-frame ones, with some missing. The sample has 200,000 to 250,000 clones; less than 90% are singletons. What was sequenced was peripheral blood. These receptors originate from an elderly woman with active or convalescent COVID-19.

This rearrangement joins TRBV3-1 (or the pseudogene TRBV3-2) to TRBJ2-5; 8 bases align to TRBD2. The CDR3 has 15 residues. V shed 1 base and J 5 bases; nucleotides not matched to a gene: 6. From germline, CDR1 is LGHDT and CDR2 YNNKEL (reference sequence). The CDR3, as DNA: TGTGCCAGCAGCCAAGCCGGGGGGGAACAGGAGACCCAGTACTTC. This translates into CASSQAGGEQETQYF.

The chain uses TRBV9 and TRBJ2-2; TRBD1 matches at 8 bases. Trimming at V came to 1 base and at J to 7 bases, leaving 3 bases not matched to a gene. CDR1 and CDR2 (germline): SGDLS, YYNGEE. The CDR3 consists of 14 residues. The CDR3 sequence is CASSVQGADGELFF. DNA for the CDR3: TGTGCCAGCAGCGTACAGGGGGCTGACGGGGAGCTGTTTTTT.

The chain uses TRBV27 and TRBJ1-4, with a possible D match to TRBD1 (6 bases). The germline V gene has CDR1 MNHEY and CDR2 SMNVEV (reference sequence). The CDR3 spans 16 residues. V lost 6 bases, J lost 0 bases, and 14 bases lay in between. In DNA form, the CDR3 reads TGTGCCAGCAGCGGGCGGGGGCGGGCAACTAATGAAAAACTGTTTTTT. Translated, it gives CASSGRGRATNEKLFF.

The CDR3 DNA reads as TGTGCCAGCAGAATAACAGGGGGCGCGGGCTACACCTTC. Amino acid sequence: CASRITGGAGYTF. This chain joins TRBV21-1 and TRBJ1-2; no check of the table's D call, TRBD1, against the DNA was made. TRBV21-1 constitutes a pseudogene. This CDR3 has 13 residues.

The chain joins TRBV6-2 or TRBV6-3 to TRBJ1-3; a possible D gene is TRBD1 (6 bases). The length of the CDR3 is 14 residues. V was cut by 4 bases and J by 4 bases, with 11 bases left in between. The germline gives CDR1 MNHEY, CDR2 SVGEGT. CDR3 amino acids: CASSFTGHGNTIYF. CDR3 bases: TGTGCCAGCAGTTTTACGGGACACGGAAACACCATATATTTT.